These 30 T cell receptor beta chains share one sample of origin, sequenced in a study of CD8 T cells in ankylosing spondylitis. Study-level findings and limits: Among TCR beta sequences, a motif of eight or nine highly homologous variants appeared characteristic of ankylosing spondylitis blood.

Their cognate antigens are unknown. TCRdb re-called the 5' RACE reads through MiXCR, storing one row per CDR3 protein. This sample carries a few hundred thousand distinct CDR3 sequences, around 18% of them seen once, and the ten largest clones take under 45%. The material sequenced was blood, either unsorted or a sorted T cell fraction (not recorded which). The source of these receptors is a male donor with ankylosing spondylitis.

In its sample, this clonotype was seen many times. The chain recombines TRBV28 with TRBJ2-7; perhaps TRBD2 as D (5 bases). The ends were cut back, 3 bases at V and 2 bases at J, with 11 bases in the middle. CDR3 size: 14 residues. Per the germline V gene, CDR1 is MDHEN and CDR2 is SYDVKM. CDR3 coding DNA: TGTGCCAGCAGTTTTCGGGGATGGCCCTACGAGCAGTACTTC. The encoded protein is CASSFRGWPYEQYF.

This clonotype has only a few counts. This rearrangement joins TRBV4-1 to TRBJ2-7; 7 bases are a match to TRBD1. CDR3 length: 14 amino acids. From germline, CDR1 is MGHRA and CDR2 YSYEKL. The junction had 2 bases not matched to a gene; V was cut back by 2 bases and J by 1 base. CDR3 sequence (DNA): TGCGCCAGCAGCCAATGGGACAGATCCTACGAGCAGTACTTC. It encodes CASSQWDRSYEQYF.

In this sample, this clonotype turned up many times. J is TRBJ2-1 and V is TRBV29-1; 8 bases match TRBD2. Germline values: CDR1 SQVTM, CDR2 ANQGSEA. CDR3 length: 15 residues. V was pared by 3 bases and J by 3 bases, with 7 bases of the junction left unmatched. This CDR3 is CSVEGAGGNYNEQFF. The DNA for the CDR3 is TGCAGCGTTGAGGGGGCGGGGGGTAACTACAATGAGCAGTTCTTC.

This clonotype was found a few times. V is TRBV11-2 and J is TRBJ2-1; D perhaps matches TRBD1 (5 bases). The CDR3 sequence is 15 residues long. The V gene's germline CDR1 is SGHAT and CDR2 FQNNGV. Trimming left V 4 bases short and J 5 bases short, with 15 bases between. CDR3 loop: CASSSPGFMHNEQFF. CDR3 nucleotides: TGTGCCAGCAGCTCACCAGGGTTTATGCACAATGAGCAGTTCTTC. Full variable domain (outside the CDR3, taken from reference TRBV11-2 and TRBJ2-1): EAGVAQSPRYKIIEKRQSVAFWCNPISGHATLYWYQQILGQGPKLLIQFQNNGVVDDSQLPKDRFSAERLKGVDSTLKIQPAKLEDSAVYLCASSSPGFMHNEQFFGPGTRLTVL.

The chain is built from TRBV7-6 and TRBJ2-1, with D unclear. Germline CDR1 reads SGHVS; CDR2 reads FNYEAQ. V lost 5 bases and J 7 bases, leaving 9 bases between the germline ends. This CDR3 has 12 amino acids. The CDR3: CASSQRDNEQFF. For the CDR3, the DNA is TGTGCCAGCAGCCAAAGAGATAATGAGCAGTTCTTC.

The chain joins TRBV4-3 to TRBJ2-3; 10 nucleotides line up with TRBD1. J gave up 2 bases and V 4 bases, and 9 bases lay outside the gene matches. CDR3 length: 17 residues. Germline V lookup: CDR1 LGHNA, CDR2 YSLEER. The CDR3 DNA follows: TGCGCCAGCAGCCCTTATGCAGGACAGGGGGACACAGATACGCAGTATTTT. This gives the protein CASSPYAGQGDTDTQYF.

This chain joins TRBV5-1 and TRBJ1-2; 7 positions match TRBD1. This CDR3 has 13 amino acids. Germline assignment: CDR1 SGHRS and CDR2 YFSETQ. V lost 7 bases to trimming and J lost 0 bases; unmatched junction nucleotides: 3. Written as DNA, the CDR3 is TGCGCCAGCGGACAGGACTCTAACTATGGCTACACCTTC. It codes for CASGQDSNYGYTF.

The chain employs TRBV20-1 and TRBJ2-7, with TRBD2 matching 12 bases. CDR3 length: 14 amino acids. V lost 1 base and J lost 5; bases outside the gene matches: 3. Germline-derived CDR1 and CDR2 are DFQATT and SNEGSKA (reference sequence). The CDR3, as DNA: TGCAGTGCTAGAGGGACTAGCGGGATCGACGAGCAGTACTTC. Its protein product is CSARGTSGIDEQYF.

The CDR3 DNA follows: TGTGCCAGCAGTTTATCTGCAGGGTCGGGCACCGGGGAGCTGTTTTTT. It is translated as CASSLSAGSGTGELFF. The rearrangement uses TRBV27 and TRBJ2-2, with a possible D match to TRBD1 (5 bases). This CDR3 region has 16 residues. The V end lost 0 bases, the J end lost 4 bases, and 12 bases lay between the germline ends. Germline CDR1 reads MNHEY; CDR2 reads SMNVEV (reference sequence).

The table lists this clonotype with many counts. This chain joins TRBV4-1 and TRBJ2-7; D may be TRBD1 (5 bases). The CDR3 covers 16 residues. The germline CDR1 and CDR2 sequences are MGHRA and YSYEKL. Trimming cost V 1 base and J 3 bases, with 16 bases left between them. CDR3 sequence (DNA): TGCGCCAGCAGCCAAGTGCCTACGGACACCTACTACGAGCAGTACTTC. Its translation: CASSQVPTDTYYEQYF.

The chain joins TRBV7-9 to TRBJ2-1, with D possibly being TRBD2 (7 bases). The V gene's germline CDR1 is SEHNR and CDR2 FQNEAQ (reference sequence). The length of the CDR3 is 16 residues. Trimming pared 0 bases from V and 1 base from J, leaving 10 bases between. This CDR3 reads CASSLAAGASYNEQFF. CDR3 coding DNA: TGTGCCAGCAGCTTAGCGGCGGGGGCGTCCTACAATGAGCAGTTCTTC.

This clonotype was recorded a few times. The chain uses TRBV5-4 and TRBJ2-3, with 8 bases lining up with TRBD2. Germline V gene data show CDR1 as SGHNT and CDR2 as YYREEE (reference sequence). The CDR3 totals 15 residues. The trim removed 3 bases at V and 6 bases at J, leaving 9 bases unmatched. The CDR3 DNA reads as TGTGCCAGCAGCTCGGGACTAGAGGGTTTCGATACGCAGTATTTT. This sequence encodes CASSSGLEGFDTQYF.

This rearrangement joins TRBV19 to TRBJ1-5; 9 bases line up with TRBD1. CDR3 length: 14 residues. Per germline, CDR1 LNHDA and CDR2 SQIVND (reference sequence). Losses at the gene ends were 7 bases for V and 2 bases for J; bases not matched to a gene: 3. CDR3 DNA: TGTGCCAGTAAAAGGACAGGGGGCAATCAGCCCCAGCATTTT. Its protein product is CASKRTGGNQPQHF.

The chain uses TRBV7-8 and TRBJ2-3; a possible D gene is TRBD2 (6 bases). This CDR3 has 17 amino acids. Germline V lookup: CDR1 SGHVS, CDR2 FQNEAQ. The V end lost 1 base, the J end lost 0 bases, and 14 bases lay between the germline ends. In DNA, the CDR3 is TGTGCCAGCAGCTTAGGGGGGGTAAGGGCTAGCACAGATACGCAGTATTTT. Protein product: CASSLGGVRASTDTQYF.

The chain joins TRBV5-1 to TRBJ2-1, with TRBD1 matching over 7 bases. Germline lookup yields CDR1 SGHRS and CDR2 YFSETQ. V lost 3 bases and J lost 3; bases outside the gene matches: 3. The CDR3 is 14 amino acids. The CDR3 here is CASSSDRVYNEQFF. DNA of the CDR3: TGCGCCAGCAGCTCTGACAGGGTCTACAATGAGCAGTTCTTC.

There are many counts of this clonotype. The J gene is TRBJ2-3, the V gene TRBV20-1; D might be TRBD1 (5 bases). Germline V gene lookup returns CDR1 DFQATT and CDR2 SNEGSKA (reference sequence). V lost 3 bases, J lost 0 bases, and 13 bases lay in between. This CDR3 is 15 amino acids long. CDR3 loop: CSASLREVSTDTQYF. The DNA of the CDR3 is TGCAGTGCTAGCCTCAGGGAAGTTAGCACAGATACGCAGTATTTT.

The chain carries TRBV7-2 and TRBJ2-5, with no clear D. The germline V gene encodes CDR1 SGHTA and CDR2 FQGNSA. The CDR3 loop spans 16 amino acids. V was cut by 2 bases and J by 5 bases, with 18 bases left in between. CDR3 region: CASSLSQVGSWETQYF. The CDR3 DNA is TGTGCCAGCAGCTTATCGCAAGTAGGAAGTTGGGAGACCCAGTACTTC.

This clonotype was seen repeatedly, ten times or more. The CDR3 sequence is CASSFGGTDTQYF. In DNA, the CDR3 is TGTGCCAGCAGTTTCGGGGGCACAGATACGCAGTATTTT. The genes are TRBV12-3 or TRBV12-4 and TRBJ2-3; maybe TRBD2 (5 bases). Deletions cut 3 bases from V and 1 base from J, with 5 bases between. The length of the CDR3 is 13 residues.

The rearrangement uses TRBV20-1 and TRBJ1-6; weak D call: TRBD1 (6 bases). Germline V CDR1 and CDR2: DFQATT, SNEGSKA (reference sequence). This CDR3 region has 14 residues. Trimming took off 1 base at V and 9 bases at J, with 13 bases between the two ends. The CDR3 bases are TGCAGTGCTAGAGGACAGGTGGGGGGTTCACCCCTCCACTTT. Translated, it gives CSARGQVGGSPLHF.

The chain uses TRBV30 and TRBJ2-3; weak D call: TRBD2 (6 bases). The CDR3 is made up of 15 amino acids. Germline V gives CDR1 GTSNPN, CDR2 SVGIG (reference sequence). The V end was cut by 2 bases, the J end by 6 bases, with 18 bases between. DNA of the CDR3: TGTGCCTGGAGTTCTGGGACTGCCTCTATGGATACGCAGTATTTT. Translation: CAWSSGTASMDTQYF.

In DNA form, the CDR3 reads TGTGCCAGCAGTTCAAGGCACAGGACAAAAGAGGTTTTAATGGAGACCCAGTACTTC. This sequence encodes CASSSRHRTKEVLMETQYF. The chain is built from TRBV6-5 and TRBJ2-5; possibly TRBD1 for D (5 bases). This CDR3 spans 19 amino acids. The germline CDR1 and CDR2 sequences are MNHEY and SVGAGI. Trimming took off 4 bases at V and 5 bases at J, with 29 bases between the two ends.

The chain carries TRBV18 and TRBJ2-5; D unclear. There are 14 residues in the CDR3. Looked up from germline, CDR1 is KGHSH and CDR2 is LQKENI. The V gene lost 3 bases and the J gene lost 4 bases, with 12 bases spanning the gap. CDR3 nucleotide sequence: TGTGCCAGCTCACCCCCCTCGACGGGAGAGACCCAGTACTTC. It specifies CASSPPSTGETQYF. The variable domain in full, with the rest retrieved from reference TRBV18 and TRBJ2-5, is NAGVMQNPRHLVRRRGQEARLRCSPMKGHSHVYWYRQLPEEGLKFMVYLQKENIIDESGMPKERFSAEFPKEGPSILRIQQVVRGDSAAYFCASSPPSTGETQYFGPGTRLLVL.

The CDR3 sequence: CASSPGQGGDTEAFF. The CDR3 DNA reads as TGCGCCAGCAGCCCGGGACAGGGGGGGGACACTGAAGCTTTCTTT. V is TRBV5-1 and J is TRBJ1-1; 11 positions agree with TRBD1. After removal of 4 bases from V and 3 bases from J, the junction contained 5 bases not matched to a gene. The CDR3 covers 15 residues. Germline values: CDR1 SGHRS, CDR2 YFSETQ.

The chain combines TRBV11-2 with TRBJ2-1, with D possibly being TRBD2 (6 bases). Per the germline V gene, CDR1 is SGHAT and CDR2 is FQNNGV. Trimming stripped 5 bases from V and 8 bases from J, with 13 bases between. The CDR3 consists of 13 residues. The CDR3 sequence is CASSALWEDEQFF. The CDR3, as DNA: TGTGCCAGCAGCGCACTTTGGGAGGATGAGCAGTTCTTC.

V usage is TRBV9 and J usage is TRBJ2-7; 9 nucleotides line up with TRBD2. CDR1 is SGDLS and CDR2 is YYNGEE in the germline V gene. The CDR3 runs 15 residues. Losses at the gene ends were 0 bases for V and 2 bases for J; bases not matched to a gene: 3. Here the CDR3 DNA reads TGTGCCAGCAGCGTAGCTAGCGGGGAACCCTACGAGCAGTACTTC. Protein sequence: CASSVASGEPYEQYF. The whole variable domain, remainder taken from reference TRBV9 and TRBJ2-7, is DSGVTQTPKHLITATGQRVTLRCSPRSGDLSVYWYQQSLDQGLQFLIQYYNGEERAKGNILERFSAQQFPDLHSELNLSSLELGDSALYFCASSVASGEPYEQYFGPGTRLTVT.

The V call is TRBV6-1, the J call TRBJ2-1; 7 nucleotides match TRBD2. Germline lookup yields CDR1 MNHNS and CDR2 SASEGT. This CDR3 spans 17 amino acids. J was trimmed by 7 bases and V by 6 bases; bases with no gene match: 18. The CDR3 loop is CASSREELAGEANEQFF. DNA for the CDR3: TGTGCCAGCAGCCGGGAGGAACTAGCCGGAGAAGCAAATGAGCAGTTCTTC.

This clonotype was seen a few times. The V gene is TRBV27, the J gene TRBJ2-7; D ambiguous. Trimming removed 2 bases from V and 4 bases from J, with 12 bases in between. This CDR3 comprises 14 residues. From germline, CDR1 is MNHEY and CDR2 SMNVEV (reference sequence). CDR3 protein: CASSLKLPGYEQYF. The DNA for the CDR3 is TGTGCCAGCAGTTTAAAACTTCCTGGGTACGAGCAGTACTTC.

This chain joins TRBV4-2 and TRBJ2-5, with 8 bases fitting TRBD2. This CDR3 is built from 14 residues. Germline CDR1 reads LGHNA; CDR2 reads YNFKEQ. With 9 bases clipped from V and 3 bases from J, the junction kept 9 bases outside the gene matches. The CDR3 DNA is TGTGCCAGGCTAGCGTCGGGGGGGAAAGAGACCCAGTACTTC. It encodes CARLASGGKETQYF.

This clonotype has just a few counts. The CDR3 protein is CASSPGRENNEQFF. CDR3 coding DNA: TGTGCCAGCAGCCCGGGACGGGAGAACAATGAGCAGTTCTTC. V gene TRBV5-6 combines with J gene TRBJ2-1; possibly TRBD2 for D (6 bases). The CDR3 consists of 14 residues. V gave up 4 bases and J gave up 5 bases, with 13 bases separating them. CDR1 SGHDT and CDR2 YYEEEE come from the germline V gene.

A few counts support this clonotype. The V call is TRBV4-1, the J call TRBJ1-1; no clear D. The V end was cut by 2 bases, the J end by 6 bases, with 19 bases between. Germline V CDR1 and CDR2: MGHRA, YSYEKL. CDR3 length: 16 residues. Here the CDR3 DNA reads TGCGCCAGCAGCCAACGTGCCGGGCAGGCTAACTCTGAAGCTTTCTTT. Amino acids: CASSQRAGQANSEAFF.